These 16 T cell receptor beta chains originate from one sample sequenced in a study of T cells in Graves' hyperthyroidism and ophthalmopathy. Amplification of TCR beta CDR3 regions used RNA as the template. Initially, a first-round RT-PCR of the TCR CDR3 employed the HTBI primer set. TCRdb called the multiplex PCR reads again in MiXCR, with one record for every CDR3 protein. The profile shows hundreds of thousands of distinct CDR3 sequences, roughly a third of them singletons. Sequences were obtained from blood. These receptors all stem from a woman in her 40s with Graves' hyperthyroidism.

A remark on this clonotype: A much larger clone lies one base from this, so it may be a read error. Likely a read error: the CDR3 ends without its conserved phenylalanine or tryptophan. The chain is built from TRBV10-3 and TRBJ1-2; D possibly corresponds to TRBD1 (6 bases). V was pared by 6 bases and J by 8 bases, with 19 bases between. The CDR3 runs 14 residues. Germline lookup yields CDR1 ENHRY and CDR2 SYGVKD. The CDR3 sequence: CAISGDGGRRGYTI. The CDR3 DNA sequence: TGTGCCATCAGCGGAGACGGGGGGCGCAGAGGCTACACCATC.

This clonotype was found many times. The chain combines TRBV12-3 or TRBV12-4 with TRBJ1-2, with 7 bases aligning to TRBD1. This CDR3 spans 13 amino acids. J lost 8 bases, V lost 4 bases, and 7 bases had no gene match. CDR3 region: CASSSDRVGGYTF. CDR3 coding DNA: TGTGCCAGCAGTTCCGACAGGGTTGGAGGCTACACCTTC.

The sample holds many counts of this clonotype. This chain links TRBV7-2 with TRBJ1-1; D is possibly TRBD1 (5 bases). CDR1 is SGHTA, CDR2 FQGNSA, per germline. Trimming pared 1 base from V and 3 bases from J, leaving 12 bases between. This CDR3 comprises 15 residues. For the CDR3, the DNA is TGTGCCAGCAGCTTAGTTGGGGGTGGGGACACTGAAGCTTTCTTT. Residues: CASSLVGGGDTEAFF.

Ten or more counts support this clonotype. The chain joins TRBV10-3 to TRBJ2-5; D unresolved. The CDR3 covers 14 residues. V lost 0 bases and J lost 1, with 6 bases in between. Germline lookup yields CDR1 ENHRY and CDR2 SYGVKD. In DNA form, the CDR3 reads TGTGCCATCAGTGAGTCGAGATCCCAAGAGACCCAGTACTTC. Translating it yields CAISESRSQETQYF.

This clonotype was counted ten times or more. Here the CDR3 reads CASSLAQGRSYEQYF. Written as DNA, the CDR3 is TGTGCCAGCAGCTTAGCGCAAGGAAGGTCCTACGAGCAGTACTTC. This rearrangement joins TRBV7-2 to TRBJ2-7; the D is unclear. This CDR3 is built from 15 residues. V gave up 0 bases and J gave up 1 base, with 10 bases separating them. The germline V gene has CDR1 SGHTA and CDR2 FQGNSA.

This clonotype was picked up a small number of times. The V call is TRBV24-1, the J call TRBJ2-2, with D hard to call. CDR1 is KGHDR, CDR2 SFDVKD, per germline. The CDR3 extends over 16 amino acids. The V and J ends lost 1 base and 1 base respectively, with 9 bases between them. This CDR3 reads CATSDFRQQNTGELFF. CDR3 coding DNA: TGTGCCACCAGTGATTTTAGGCAGCAGAACACCGGGGAGCTGTTTTTT.

This clonotype was recorded many times. The chain uses TRBV19 and TRBJ2-2, with TRBD1 matching 7 bases. The V segment lost 5 bases and the J segment 4 bases; nucleotides outside the gene matches: 10. Germline CDR1 and CDR2: LNHDA and SQIVND (reference sequence). The CDR3 length is 16 residues. DNA of the CDR3: TGTGCCAGTAGTGCCTACAGGGGACATACCACCGGGGAGCTGTTTTTT. Translated, it gives CASSAYRGHTTGELFF.

This rearrangement joins TRBV29-1 to TRBJ1-2; D is possibly TRBD1 (5 bases). The CDR3 is made up of 13 amino acids. Germline assignment: CDR1 SQVTM and CDR2 ANQGSEA. The V end was cut by 3 bases, the J end by 3 bases, with 11 bases between. CDR3 nucleotides: TGCAGCGTTGACGACGGGGACGACTATGGCTACACCTTC. It translates to CSVDDGDDYGYTF.

The count of this clonotype is one. This chain uses TRBV24-1 with TRBJ2-7, with a weak D call TRBD2 (6 bases). Germline values: CDR1 KGHDR, CDR2 SFDVKD. V lost 5 bases and J lost 7, with 14 bases in between. This CDR3 has 13 residues. DNA of the CDR3: TGTGCCACCAGTGGCTGGGCTAGCGATGAGCAGTACTTC. It codes for CATSGWASDEQYF.

This clonotype has just one count. This chain links TRBV7-2 with TRBJ1-6; 9 positions agree with TRBD1. CDR3 length: 15 residues. Germline CDR1 and CDR2: SGHTA and FQGNSA. V lost 4 bases and J lost 5; bases outside the gene matches: 3. CDR3 coding DNA: TGTGCCAGCAGCTCATACAGGGGGCATAATTCACCCCTCCACTTT. Translation gives CASSSYRGHNSPLHF.

In its sample, this clonotype was seen many times. V gene TRBV5-6 combines with J gene TRBJ1-1; D not resolved. This CDR3 comprises 11 residues. The ends were cut back, 2 bases at V and 7 bases at J, with 6 bases in the middle. From germline, CDR1 is SGHDT and CDR2 YYEEEE. The CDR3 sequence: CASSFSSEAFF. CDR3 DNA: TGTGCCAGCAGCTTCAGTAGTGAAGCTTTCTTT.

This clonotype came up many times. This sequence joins TRBV7-2 and TRBJ2-7; D is possibly TRBD1 (5 bases). V shed 7 bases and J shed 1 base, with 11 bases lying between them. The CDR3 has 13 residues. Germline CDR1 and CDR2: SGHTA and FQGNSA. CDR3 loop: CASIADSSYEQYF. DNA for the CDR3: TGTGCCAGCATTGCCGACAGTTCCTACGAGCAGTACTTC.

This chain joins TRBV3-1 and TRBJ2-7; 8 nucleotides line up with TRBD1. The CDR3 loop spans 14 amino acids. Germline assignment: CDR1 LGHDT and CDR2 YNNKEL (reference sequence). Germline trimming cut 6 bases from V and 6 bases from J; bases unmatched to any gene: 10. The CDR3 loop is CASSQPGQASEQYF. CDR3 nucleotides: TGTGCCAGCAGTCAACCGGGACAGGCCTCCGAGCAGTACTTC.

This clonotype was seen a handful of times. V and J are TRBV4-3 and TRBJ2-7; D assignment may be TRBD1 or TRBD2 (7 bases each). This CDR3 has 15 residues. With 0 bases removed from V and 4 bases from J, the gap between germline ends came to 13 bases. Per the germline V gene, CDR1 is LGHNA and CDR2 is YSLEER. The CDR3 bases are TGCGCCAGCAGCCAAGAGACAGGGCGGGGGTACGAGCAGTACTTC. This encodes CASSQETGRGYEQYF.

The table lists this clonotype with many counts. The V and J genes are TRBV29-1 and TRBJ1-2, with D tentatively TRBD1 (5 bases). This CDR3 has 12 residues. Germline V lookup: CDR1 SQVTM, CDR2 ANQGSEA. Trimming left V 4 bases short and J 7 bases short, with 13 bases between. CDR3: CSVVAGESGYTF. The CDR3 DNA reads TGCAGCGTTGTTGCGGGGGAGTCTGGCTACACCTTC.

This clonotype was counted only a few times. Since a much larger clone is just one base distant, this may be a read error. This chain joins TRBV7-9 and TRBJ1-5; no clear D gene. The CDR3 extends over 13 amino acids. CDR1 SEHNR and CDR2 FQNEAQ come from the germline V gene (reference sequence). The CDR3 region has the DNA TGTGCCAGCAGCTCCACAGCCAATCGGCCCCAGCATTTT. This codes for CASSSTANRPQHF.